The clone carrying this T cell receptor beta chain came up a few times. The CDR3 covers 11 residues. Germline assignment: CDR1 DFQATT and CDR2 SNEGSKA (reference sequence). The sample's time point: blood 2 weeks post-SBRT. Treatment: 15 Gy SBRT to primary tumor, nephrectomy 4 weeks later. This sample stems from a study of radiation and T cells in renal cell carcinoma. Method: immunoSEQ multiplex PCR; TCRdb's copy keeps in-frame clones and lacks some. The sample has about 150,000 clones, 87% seen once. The gene calls are TRBV20-1 and TRBJ1-1; maybe TRBD1 (6 bases). The sample was blood, taken from a patient whose treatment included radiotherapy and nephrectomy. The clonotype was recovered from a woman in her fifties or sixties with renal cell carcinoma. DNA for the CDR3: TGCAGAGGGACAAGTCGCACTGAAGCTTTCTTT. It is translated as CRGTSRTEAFF.